One sample yielded the 23 T cell receptor beta chains listed below, sequenced in a study of T cells in localized non-small cell lung cancer. The data were produced by immunoSEQ multiplex PCR, yet TCRdb's version contains in-frame clones alone and is incomplete. Found here are about 72,000 clones, just under 85% of them singletons; the top ten hold approximately 13%. The specimen was peripheral blood, collected before any cancer treatment. The receptors were gathered from a female donor over 55 with stage I lung adenocarcinoma.

The chain is built from TRBV30 and TRBJ2-3; D perhaps matches TRBD1 (5 bases). Trimming stripped 0 bases from V and 0 bases from J, with 10 bases between. Germline values: CDR1 GTSNPN, CDR2 SVGIG (reference sequence). The CDR3 spans 15 residues. The CDR3 region has the DNA TGTGCCTGGAGTGTAGGTGGGGCTAGCACAGATACGCAGTATTTT. Translated, it gives CAWSVGGASTDTQYF.

The chain carries TRBV5-4 and TRBJ2-3, with D perhaps being TRBD1 or TRBD2 (6 bases each). The CDR3 covers 15 residues. Germline CDR1 is SGHNT and CDR2 is YYREEE (reference sequence). Trimming took off 0 bases at V and 2 bases at J, with 10 bases between the two ends. The CDR3 DNA is TGTGCCAGCAGCTTGGACGGGGGCTCCACAGATACGCAGTATTTT. This gives the protein CASSLDGGSTDTQYF.

In its sample, this clone was seen once. V is TRBV18 and J is TRBJ1-3; possibly TRBD1 for D (5 bases). Looked up from germline, CDR1 is KGHSH and CDR2 is LQKENI. V was clipped by 6 bases and J by 3 bases, with 18 bases between them. The CDR3 contains 16 residues. The CDR3 reads CASSSTAPGVGNTIYF. CDR3 nucleotides: TGTGCCAGCTCCTCGACAGCCCCGGGGGTTGGAAACACCATATATTTT.

The chain is built from TRBV7-9 and TRBJ2-1; perhaps D is TRBD1 or TRBD2 (5 bases each). The CDR3 totals 15 residues. Trimming removed 6 bases at V and 3 bases at J, with 15 bases between. Germline values: CDR1 SEHNR, CDR2 FQNEAQ (reference sequence). In DNA, the CDR3 is TGTGCCAGCAGTTCCAGGTCTGGGGGCTACAATGAGCAGTTCTTC. Translating it yields CASSSRSGGYNEQFF.

With regard to this clone: Other DNA sequences from this sample encode an identical CDR3 as well. This chain uses TRBV29-1 with TRBJ1-2; 9 positions match TRBD1. Germline assignment: CDR1 SQVTM and CDR2 ANQGSEA. Trimming at V came to 3 bases and at J to 2 bases, leaving 1 base not matched to a gene. CDR3 length equals 13 residues. CDR3 loop: CSVEGQGNYGYTF. In nucleotides, the CDR3 is TGCAGCGTTGAGGGACAGGGCAACTATGGCTACACCTTC.

This clone was found once. The chain is built from TRBV19 and TRBJ2-2; the D call may be TRBD1 or TRBD2 (5 bases each). V gave up 0 bases and J gave up 1 base, with 12 bases separating them. The CDR3 runs 17 residues. The V gene's germline CDR1 is LNHDA and CDR2 SQIVND (reference sequence). In DNA, the CDR3 is TGTGCCAGTAGTATAGATACGAGGGGCCGGAACACCGGGGAGCTGTTTTTT. The encoded protein is CASSIDTRGRNTGELFF.

V gene TRBV6-5 combines with J gene TRBJ1-3; D not certain. V lost 2 bases, J lost 0 bases, and 11 bases lay in between. The CDR3 is made up of 16 amino acids. The germline gives CDR1 MNHEY, CDR2 SVGAGI. The CDR3 here is CASSYGRGSSGNTIYF. The CDR3 region has the DNA TGTGCCAGCAGTTACGGGCGAGGGAGCTCTGGAAACACCATATATTTT.

The chain joins TRBV7-3 to TRBJ2-3; 7 bases fit TRBD2. Per the germline V gene, CDR1 is SGHTA and CDR2 is FQGTGA. This CDR3 region has 15 residues. V shed 5 bases and J 14 bases; nucleotides not matched to a gene: 19. The CDR3: CASSPGPPGRDYLYF. CDR3 DNA sequence: TGTGCCAGCAGCCCAGGTCCGCCTGGACGGGACTACCTGTATTTT. The whole variable domain, remainder taken from reference TRBV7-3 and TRBJ2-3, is GAGVSQTPSNKVTEKGKYVELRCDPISGHTALYWYRQSLGQGPEFLIYFQGTGAADDSGLPNDRFFAVRPEGSVSTLKIQRTERGDSAVYLCASSPGPPGRDYLYFGPGTRLTVL.

The chain employs TRBV27 and TRBJ1-2; D may be TRBD1 (5 bases). The V end lost 10 bases, the J end lost 8 bases, and 23 bases lay between the germline ends. CDR3 size: 14 residues. Per the germline V gene, CDR1 is MNHEY and CDR2 is SMNVEV (reference sequence). In DNA form, the CDR3 reads TGTGCCACCAGACCGCCAGCGAGAGGGGACGGCTACACCTTC. This gives the protein CATRPPARGDGYTF.

The chain couples TRBV11-2 to TRBJ2-5, with TRBD1 matching over 11 bases. The CDR3 covers 16 residues. J gave up 3 bases and V 1 base, and 4 bases lay outside the gene matches. Germline loops: CDR1 SGHAT, CDR2 FQNNGV. In DNA, the CDR3 is TGTGCCAGCAGCTTAGGGGACAGGGGGGCGAAAGAGACCCAGTACTTC. This sequence encodes CASSLGDRGAKETQYF.

This clone is a singleton in its sample. The chain recombines TRBV27 with TRBJ1-1, with unresolved D. V shed 7 bases and J shed 0 bases, with 15 bases lying between them. Looked up from germline, CDR1 is MNHEY and CDR2 is SMNVEV (reference sequence). The CDR3 is 15 residues long. This chain's CDR3 is CASIPSSTVNTEAFF. In nucleotides, the CDR3 is TGTGCCAGCATTCCCAGTTCGACCGTGAACACTGAAGCTTTCTTT.

The rearrangement links TRBV4-1 to TRBJ1-1; D is uncertain. Between the trimmed V and J ends, which lost 3 bases and 0 bases, there was a span of 5 bases. The CDR3 contains 13 residues. Germline-derived CDR1 and CDR2 are MGHRA and YSYEKL. CDR3 amino acids: CASSHGMNTEAFF. The CDR3 DNA sequence: TGCGCCAGCAGCCACGGCATGAACACTGAAGCTTTCTTT.

The chain links TRBV4-1 to TRBJ1-4; 7 bases fit TRBD1. V lost 3 bases, J lost 4 bases, and 14 bases stayed unmatched. Per germline, CDR1 MGHRA and CDR2 YSYEKL. CDR3 size: 18 residues. The CDR3 DNA is TGCGCCAGCAGCCAGAGGAGGGCCAGGGGGGAACTTAATGAAAAACTGTTTTTT. This gives the protein CASSQRRARGELNEKLFF.

The chain recombines TRBV2 with TRBJ1-1; no clear D. The germline gives CDR1 SNHLY, CDR2 FYNNEI. V lost 5 bases to trimming and J lost 4 bases, with 14 bases between them. This CDR3 comprises 14 residues. The DNA for the CDR3 is TGTGCCAGCAGTTGGGAGGGATCGGGCACTGAAGCTTTCTTT. Translation gives CASSWEGSGTEAFF.

J is TRBJ2-1 and V is TRBV10-1; possible D gene TRBD1, 6 bases. V lost 6 bases, J lost 3 bases, and 12 bases lay in between. Germline loops: CDR1 WNHNN, CDR2 SYGVQD (reference sequence). This CDR3 region has 14 residues. The CDR3 reads CASSPGGSYNEQFF. CDR3 in DNA: TGCGCCAGCAGCCCTGGGGGCAGCTACAATGAGCAGTTCTTC.

V is TRBV5-1 and J is TRBJ2-2; D may be TRBD2 (7 bases). This CDR3 has 15 amino acids. V lost 4 bases, J lost 3 bases, and 13 bases lay in between. The germline CDR1 and CDR2 sequences are SGHRS and YFSETQ. CDR3 amino acids: CASSPRGGDTGELFF. The CDR3 DNA reads TGCGCCAGCAGCCCCCGCGGGGGCGACACCGGGGAGCTGTTTTTT.

J is TRBJ1-3 and V is TRBV5-1; perhaps TRBD1 as D (5 bases). The CDR3 is 14 amino acids. CDR1 is SGHRS, CDR2 YFSETQ, per germline. The germline V and J ends were trimmed by 0 bases and 8 bases, with 12 bases remaining between them. CDR3 sequence (DNA): TGCGCCAGCAGCTTGGCGGGGACTGAGGACACCATATATTTT. Translated, it gives CASSLAGTEDTIYF.

The gene calls are TRBV29-1 and TRBJ1-1; D possibly corresponds to TRBD1 (5 bases). The CDR3 runs 12 residues. V lost 7 bases and J lost 0, with 9 bases in between. Looked up from germline, CDR1 is SQVTM and CDR2 is ANQGSEA. The CDR3 DNA is TGCAGCGGAGACAGTATGAACACTGAAGCTTTCTTT. This translates into CSGDSMNTEAFF. Looking up the rest from reference TRBV29-1 and TRBJ1-1 gives the full variable domain: SAVISQKPSRDICQRGTSLTIQCQVDSQVTMMFWYRQQPGQSLTLIATANQGSEATYESGFVIDKFPISRPNLTFSTLTVSNMSPEDSSIYLCSGDSMNTEAFFGQGTRLTVV.

The J gene is TRBJ2-1, the V gene TRBV7-2, with D hard to call. Deletions cut 4 bases from V and 6 bases from J, with 16 bases between. Germline CDR1 is SGHTA and CDR2 is FQGNSA. The length of the CDR3 is 15 residues. The CDR3 coding sequence is TGTGCCAGCAGCTCGCCAACTACTAACCCCAATGAGCAGTTCTTC. It yields the protein CASSSPTTNPNEQFF.

In DNA form, the CDR3 reads TGTGCCAGCAGCTTAGGGGGGCCCCAGCATTTT. This codes for CASSLGGPQHF. The genes are TRBV7-2 and TRBJ1-5; no clear D. CDR1 is SGHTA and CDR2 is FQGNSA in the germline V gene. The V and J ends lost 1 base and 9 bases respectively, with 4 bases between them. CDR3 length equals 11 residues.

The chain couples TRBV5-1 to TRBJ1-3; 7 positions match TRBD1. Germline CDR1 SGHRS, CDR2 YFSETQ. The V segment lost 0 bases and the J segment 0 bases; nucleotides outside the gene matches: 3. This CDR3 contains 16 residues. The DNA for the CDR3 is TGCGCCAGCAGCTTGGGAGGGACAGACTCTGGAAACACCATATATTTT. Protein: CASSLGGTDSGNTIYF.

This chain joins TRBV9 and TRBJ2-2, with 7 nucleotides matching TRBD1. Per the germline V gene, CDR1 is SGDLS and CDR2 is YYNGEE. The ends lost 3 bases at V and 3 bases at J; junction bases unmatched: 5. This CDR3 comprises 15 residues. The CDR3 DNA reads TGTGCCAGCAGCGCCCGGGACAGAGACACCGGGGAGCTGTTTTTT. This codes for CASSARDRDTGELFF.

The chain has TRBV11-2 and TRBJ2-2; D ambiguous. CDR1 is SGHAT and CDR2 is FQNNGV in the germline V gene. This CDR3 spans 13 amino acids. Between the trimmed V and J ends, which lost 1 base and 9 bases, there was a span of 9 bases. CDR3 nucleotides: TGTGCCAGCAGCTTAGGATTGGGGAGGGAGCTGTTTTTT. The encoded protein is CASSLGLGRELFF.